The rows below give T cell receptor beta chains drawn from one sample of a study of blood T cell repertoires in COVID-19. Profiling relied on immunoSEQ multiplex PCR, and the TCRdb table lists in-frame clones only, not all of them. The data hold more than 250,000 clones, with roughly 80% observed a single time. The sample was PBMCs or T cells enriched from blood (not recorded which). The source is a man aged 35-49 years who had been exposed to COVID-19. CDR3s include the opening cysteine and the closing phenylalanine or tryptophan.

v_call: TRBV15; cdr3_aa: CATSQSRVGNQPQHF
v_call: TRBV19; cdr3_aa: CASSIAGVSTDTQYF
v_call: TRBV9; cdr3_aa: CASSQTSGPYNEQFF
v_call: TRBV3-1/TRBV3-2; cdr3_aa: CASSQGLVFDEQFF
v_call: TRBV6-6; cdr3_aa: CASSYSGGTRTNEQFF
v_call: TRBV9; cdr3_aa: CASSVGGSYNEQFF
v_call: TRBV5-6; cdr3_aa: CASSLLAAKYTDTQYF
v_call: TRBV27; cdr3_aa: CASRRVMNTEAFF
v_call: TRBV5-4; cdr3_aa: CASSRTGSGNTIYF
v_call: TRBV18; cdr3_aa: CASSPPWAISYEQYF
v_call: TRBV10-3; cdr3_aa: CAIGQREFREQYF
v_call: TRBV19; cdr3_aa: CASGVGARREKLFF
v_call: TRBV5-4; cdr3_aa: CASSLDSGRAYEQYF
v_call: TRBV7-3; cdr3_aa: CASSFTGTSGRFYNEQFF
v_call: TRBV6-1; cdr3_aa: CASSEVSGRGQPQHF
v_call: TRBV7-9; cdr3_aa: CASSSTYGYTF
v_call: TRBV12-3/TRBV12-4; cdr3_aa: CASSFGADREYF
v_call: TRBV28; cdr3_aa: CASSPNSPLHF
v_call: TRBV7-2; cdr3_aa: CASSLLTADTQYF
v_call: TRBV7-3; cdr3_aa: CASGLTGVGYGYTF
v_call: TRBV5-4; cdr3_aa: CASSLRDETQYF
v_call: TRBV20-1; cdr3_aa: CSARGSYGYTF
v_call: TRBV18; cdr3_aa: CASSTRKGVDTQYF
v_call: TRBV19; cdr3_aa: CASSISVETQYF
v_call: TRBV3-1/TRBV3-2; cdr3_aa: CASSQVAGVTEAFF
v_call: TRBV5-1; cdr3_aa: CASSKDTNQPQHF
v_call: TRBV10-3; cdr3_aa: CAIRPTGASRRANVLTF
v_call: TRBV10-3; cdr3_aa: CATSLRVGEQFF
v_call: TRBV27; cdr3_aa: CASSLGLAGGTDTQYF